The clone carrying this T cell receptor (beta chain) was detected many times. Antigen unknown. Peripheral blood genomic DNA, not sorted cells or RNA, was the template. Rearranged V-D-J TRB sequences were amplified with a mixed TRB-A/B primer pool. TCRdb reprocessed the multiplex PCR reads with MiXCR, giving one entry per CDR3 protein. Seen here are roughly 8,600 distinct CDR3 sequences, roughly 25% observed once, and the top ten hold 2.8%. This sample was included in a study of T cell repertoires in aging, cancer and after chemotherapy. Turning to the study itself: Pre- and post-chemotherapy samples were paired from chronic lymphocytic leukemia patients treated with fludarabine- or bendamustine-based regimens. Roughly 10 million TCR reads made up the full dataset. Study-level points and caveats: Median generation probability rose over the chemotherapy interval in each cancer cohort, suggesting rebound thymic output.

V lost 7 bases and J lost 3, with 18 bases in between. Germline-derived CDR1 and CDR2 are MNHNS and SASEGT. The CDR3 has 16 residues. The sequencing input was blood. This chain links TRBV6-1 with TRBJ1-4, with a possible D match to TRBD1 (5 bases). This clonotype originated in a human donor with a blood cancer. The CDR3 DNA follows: TGTGCCAGCACCGCCCCCGGGGGGTTTTCTAATGAAAAACTGTTTTTT. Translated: CASTAPGGFSNEKLFF.